This entry lists 24 T cell receptor beta chains sequenced from one sample in a study of CD8+ T cells in alopecia areata. As the sequencing template, cDNA was produced by extracting RNA and reverse transcribing it. Profiled with immunoSEQ multiplex PCR; TCRdb holds only in-frame clones, not every one. The data contain fewer than 80,000 clones, roughly three fifths of them singletons. The sample was CD8+ T cells sorted from blood, taken at week 0. The receptor source for this set is a human donor with alopecia areata.

The rearrangement uses TRBV5-1 and TRBJ1-1; 7 bases are shared with TRBD1. Germline V gives CDR1 SGHRS, CDR2 YFSETQ. The CDR3 is made up of 12 amino acids. The junction had 3 bases not matched to a gene; V was cut back by 2 bases and J by 8 bases. The CDR3, as DNA: TGCGCCAGCAGCTTAGACAGGGTAGAAGCTTTCTTT. It is translated as CASSLDRVEAFF.

The chain carries TRBV4-1 and TRBJ1-5; D unclear. V was clipped by 5 bases and J by 5 bases, with 4 bases between them. CDR3 length: 11 amino acids. The V gene's germline CDR1 is MGHRA and CDR2 YSYEKL. This CDR3 is CASSAHQPQHF. The CDR3 DNA reads as TGCGCCAGCAGCGCTCATCAGCCCCAGCATTTT.

The rearrangement uses TRBV27 and TRBJ2-7; no clear D. Trimming pared 6 bases from V and 6 bases from J, leaving 12 bases between. CDR3 length: 12 amino acids. Germline V gene sequence: CDR1 MNHEY, CDR2 SMNVEV (reference sequence). The CDR3 here is CASRSTYAEQYF. For the CDR3, the DNA is TGTGCCAGCAGATCGACCTACGCCGAGCAGTACTTC.

This rearrangement joins TRBV7-9 to TRBJ2-1; 11 nucleotides match TRBD1. The V segment lost 5 bases and the J segment 12 bases; nucleotides outside the gene matches: 12. The CDR3 is 15 amino acids. Germline V gene lookup returns CDR1 SEHNR and CDR2 FQNEAQ (reference sequence). The CDR3 nucleotides are TGTGCCAGCAGCGCAGCCCGGGACAGGGGGGCACGGCAGTTCTTC. Amino acid sequence: CASSAARDRGARQFF. The whole variable domain, filled in from reference TRBV7-9 and TRBJ2-1, reads DTGVSQNPRHKITKRGQNVTFRCDPISEHNRLYWYRQTLGQGPEFLTYFQNEAQLEKSRLLSDRFSAERPKGSFSTLEIQRTEQGDSAMYLCASSAARDRGARQFFGPGTRLTVL.

The rearrangement links TRBV15 to TRBJ2-7; D is unresolved. Looked up from germline, CDR1 is LNHNV and CDR2 is YYDKDF (reference sequence). This CDR3 is 13 amino acids long. V was shortened by 7 bases and J by 6 bases, with 16 bases between the two germline ends. The CDR3 bases are TGTGCCACCAAGCCGGGCCCCTCCGGCGAGCAGTACTTC. This encodes CATKPGPSGEQYF. The variable domain in full, completed from reference TRBV15 and TRBJ2-7, reads DAMVIQNPRYQVTQFGKPVTLSCSQTLNHNVMYWYQQKSSQAPKLLFHYYDKDFNNEADTPDNFQSRRPNTSFCFLDIRSPGLGDTAMYLCATKPGPSGEQYFGPGTRLTVT.

This clone has a handful of counts. The rearrangement links TRBV6-5 to TRBJ2-2, with no clear D. This CDR3 is built from 13 residues. With 0 bases removed from V and 6 bases from J, the gap between germline ends came to 5 bases. Per the germline V gene, CDR1 is MNHEY and CDR2 is SVGAGI. CDR3 residues: CASSYSDAGELFF. CDR3 coding DNA: TGTGCCAGCAGTTACTCCGACGCCGGGGAGCTGTTTTTT.

The chain couples TRBV4-3 to TRBJ2-1; a weak D match, TRBD2 (5 bases). The CDR3 length is 14 residues. CDR1 LGHNA and CDR2 YSLEER come from the germline V gene. V was cut by 4 bases and J by 6 bases, with 13 bases left in between. This CDR3 is CASSLSATSNEQFF. In nucleotides, the CDR3 is TGCGCCAGCAGCCTTAGCGCGACCAGCAATGAGCAGTTCTTC.

V and J are TRBV7-9 and TRBJ2-1; D assignment may be TRBD1 or TRBD2 (5 bases each). This CDR3 contains 13 residues. The ends were cut back, 3 bases at V and 13 bases at J, with 16 bases in the middle. Germline-derived CDR1 and CDR2 are SEHNR and FQNEAQ (reference sequence). DNA of the CDR3: TGTGCCAGCAGCTTGGGGCAGGTCGGGGCCCAGTTCTTC. Its translation: CASSLGQVGAQFF. The full variable domain, completed using reference TRBV7-9 and TRBJ2-1, is DTGVSQNPRHKITKRGQNVTFRCDPISEHNRLYWYRQTLGQGPEFLTYFQNEAQLEKSRLLSDRFSAERPKGSFSTLEIQRTEQGDSAMYLCASSLGQVGAQFFGPGTRLTVL.

In its sample, this clone was seen once. Here the CDR3 DNA reads TGTGCCAGCAGTTACGCAGGGGGGAACACTGAAGCTTTCTTT. This sequence encodes CASSYAGGNTEAFF. This sequence joins TRBV6-5 and TRBJ1-1; 7 bases are shared with TRBD1. CDR1 and CDR2 from the germline V gene are MNHEY and SVGAGI. Trimming at V came to 2 bases and at J to 1 base, leaving 1 base not matched to a gene. The length of the CDR3 is 14 residues.

J is TRBJ2-7 and V is TRBV13, with 9 bases identical to TRBD2. From germline, CDR1 is PRHDT and CDR2 FYEKMQ (reference sequence). The CDR3 sequence is 15 residues long. V shed 4 bases and J 6 bases; nucleotides not matched to a gene: 10. This CDR3 reads CASSWTGTSRVEQYF. In DNA form, the CDR3 reads TGTGCCAGCAGCTGGACCGGGACTAGCCGCGTCGAGCAGTACTTC.

This clone was recorded at least ten times. The chain is built from TRBV13 and TRBJ1-6; D not resolved. The CDR3 covers 17 residues. Germline lookup yields CDR1 PRHDT and CDR2 FYEKMQ (reference sequence). The V gene lost 3 bases and the J gene lost 0 bases, with 12 bases spanning the gap. The CDR3 sequence is CASSLSETSSYNSPLHF. In DNA, the CDR3 is TGTGCCAGCAGCTTGAGTGAAACCAGCTCCTATAATTCACCCCTCCACTTT.

This clone has only a few counts. Other DNA sequences in this sample translate to the same CDR3. The V call is TRBV30, the J call TRBJ1-1; D unresolved. The CDR3 spans 11 residues. Trimming took 3 bases from V and 4 from J, leaving 6 bases between them. The V gene's germline CDR1 is GTSNPN and CDR2 SVGIG (reference sequence). The CDR3 coding sequence is TGTGCCTGGAGCCCCCTCACTGAAGCTTTCTTT. This sequence encodes CAWSPLTEAFF.

A few counts support this clone. The chain employs TRBV10-3 and TRBJ1-1, with 9 bases aligning to TRBD1. V gave up 4 bases and J gave up 1 base; unmatched junction bases: 10. This CDR3 is built from 17 residues. The germline V gene has CDR1 ENHRY and CDR2 SYGVKD. CDR3 loop: CAISGGQGLTSNTEAFF. CDR3 bases: TGTGCCATCAGTGGGGGACAGGGCCTTACCTCGAACACTGAAGCTTTCTTT.

V is TRBV6-1 and J is TRBJ2-7; perhaps D is TRBD1 or TRBD2 (5 bases each). Trimming cost V 6 bases and J 6 bases, with 12 bases left between them. The CDR3 is 12 residues long. Germline CDR1 MNHNS, CDR2 SASEGT. The CDR3 loop reads CASRGVSGEQYF. CDR3 DNA sequence: TGTGCCAGCAGGGGGGTTTCAGGCGAGCAGTACTTC.

J is TRBJ2-7 and V is TRBV6-5, with 12 bases matching TRBD2. J was trimmed by 5 bases and V by 11 bases; bases with no gene match: 7. Germline CDR1 reads MNHEY; CDR2 reads SVGAGI. There are 13 residues in the CDR3. In nucleotides, the CDR3 is TGTGCCGGAAAACTAGCGGGGGGTCACGAGCAGTACTTC. It encodes CAGKLAGGHEQYF.

The chain joins TRBV4-1 to TRBJ1-2, with 12 bases fitting TRBD1. The CDR3 spans 19 residues. With V trimmed by 0 bases and J by 0 bases, 8 bases remained unmatched. Germline V gene lookup returns CDR1 MGHRA and CDR2 YSYEKL. Here the CDR3 reads CASSQEYIRDRGPNYGYTF. CDR3 coding DNA: TGCGCCAGCAGCCAAGAGTACATCCGGGACAGGGGGCCTAACTATGGCTACACCTTC.

To note about this clone: At one of its ends the junction is not consistent with the germline gene, which may arise from a read error. The V call is TRBV7-2, the J call TRBJ2-4; weak D call: TRBD1 (5 bases). Germline loops: CDR1 SGHTA, CDR2 FQGNSA. The CDR3 covers 13 residues. The CDR3 coding sequence is TGTGCCAGCAGCTTAGCGCTGTCAGGGATTCGGCACTTC. Residues: CASSLALSGIRHF.

The chain has TRBV9 and TRBJ2-7, with D perhaps TRBD2 (5 bases). This CDR3 spans 14 amino acids. Germline-derived CDR1 and CDR2 are SGDLS and YYNGEE. The V gene lost 1 base and the J gene lost 4 bases, with 12 bases spanning the gap. The CDR3 region has the DNA TGTGCCAGCAGCGTATACGGGGATAAGTACGAGCAGTACTTC. This sequence encodes CASSVYGDKYEQYF. The full variable domain, rest sourced from reference TRBV9 and TRBJ2-7, is DSGVTQTPKHLITATGQRVTLRCSPRSGDLSVYWYQQSLDQGLQFLIQYYNGEERAKGNILERFSAQQFPDLHSELNLSSLELGDSALYFCASSVYGDKYEQYFGPGTRLTVT.

V and J are TRBV27 and TRBJ2-5, with 15 bases fitting TRBD2. The CDR3 length is 15 residues. V was pared by 5 bases and J by 5 bases, with 3 bases of the junction left unmatched. Germline V gene sequence: CDR1 MNHEY, CDR2 SMNVEV (reference sequence). The CDR3 protein is CASSPGTSGRETQYF. Here the CDR3 DNA reads TGTGCCAGCAGTCCAGGGACTAGCGGGAGGGAGACCCAGTACTTC.

This clone was detected once. The V and J genes are TRBV13 and TRBJ1-2, with a tentative D call TRBD1 (6 bases). Germline V gene lookup returns CDR1 PRHDT and CDR2 FYEKMQ (reference sequence). Trimming shortened V by 5 bases and J by 7 bases, and 14 bases separated the two germline ends. The CDR3 runs 13 residues. The chain's CDR3 is CASSSTGSIGYTF. As DNA, the CDR3 is TGTGCCAGCAGCAGCACAGGGTCTATTGGCTACACCTTC. The whole variable domain, filled in from reference TRBV13 and TRBJ1-2, reads AAGVIQSPRHLIKEKRETATLKCYPIPRHDTVYWYQQGPGQDPQFLISFYEKMQSDKGSIPDRFSAQQFSDYHSELNMSSLELGDSALYFCASSSTGSIGYTFGSGTRLTVV.

This clone was observed a handful of times. The rearrangement uses TRBV6-5 and TRBJ2-1; tentative D call: TRBD1 (5 bases). CDR1 and CDR2 (germline): MNHEY, SVGAGI. The CDR3 loop spans 15 amino acids. Trimming pared 6 bases from V and 2 bases from J, leaving 14 bases between. CDR3 residues: CASSLDTDPYNEQFF. The CDR3 DNA reads TGTGCCAGCAGCCTGGACACCGACCCCTACAATGAGCAGTTCTTC.

The rearrangement uses TRBV29-1 and TRBJ2-1; TRBD2 matches at 10 bases. The CDR3 has 15 amino acids. The V segment lost 3 bases and the J segment 7 bases; nucleotides outside the gene matches: 9. The germline V gene has CDR1 SQVTM and CDR2 ANQGSEA. CDR3 coding DNA: TGCAGCGTTGACCCCACTAGCGGGGCAGGAAATGAGCAGTTCTTC. This codes for CSVDPTSGAGNEQFF.

This clone was observed a few times. This chain connects TRBV30 to TRBJ2-7; 9 nucleotides line up with TRBD2. V dropped 4 bases and J dropped 4; count of bases not matched to a gene: 5. There are 13 residues in the CDR3. Germline V gene data show CDR1 as GTSNPN and CDR2 as SVGIG (reference sequence). The chain's CDR3 is CAWNSGSSYEQYF. Here the CDR3 DNA reads TGTGCCTGGAATAGCGGGAGTTCGTACGAGCAGTACTTC.

The rearrangement links TRBV5-1 to TRBJ2-1, with 11 nucleotides matching TRBD1. The length of the CDR3 is 15 residues. Per the germline V gene, CDR1 is SGHRS and CDR2 is YFSETQ. The V gene end was trimmed by 3 bases and the J gene end by 8 bases; junction bases not matched to a gene: 7. CDR3 nucleotide sequence: TGCGCCAGCAGCTCCCGGGACAGGGGGTTGGATGAGCAGTTCTTC. This sequence encodes CASSSRDRGLDEQFF.